This T cell receptor (beta chain) was profiled in a study of blood T cells in healthy people across ages. With a J-beta primer mix and a sample-barcoded 5' primer, a second PCR ran about 7 to 12 cycles. The template-switch adaptor was a 5' adaptor with 12 random nucleotides. It tagged each cDNA molecule. Sequencing yielded, for each sample, at least 3 million paired-end reads carrying CDR3. TCRdb re-called the 5' RACE reads through MiXCR, storing one row per CDR3 protein. The sample lists around 1,600,000 distinct CDR3 sequences, about 42% occurring once. The germline V gene encodes CDR1 SGHNT and CDR2 YENEEA. J gave up 5 bases and V 0 bases, and 4 bases lay outside the gene matches. The CDR3 loop spans 16 amino acids.

The rearrangement joins TRBV11-3 to TRBJ2-1; 10 positions match TRBD1. Sequencing was done on a sample of blood. This clonotype was sampled from a woman aged 18-35 years in good health. CDR3 in amino acids: CASSLEGQGINNEQFF. As DNA, the CDR3 is TGTGCCAGCAGCTTAGAGGGACAGGGGATAAACAATGAGCAGTTCTTC.